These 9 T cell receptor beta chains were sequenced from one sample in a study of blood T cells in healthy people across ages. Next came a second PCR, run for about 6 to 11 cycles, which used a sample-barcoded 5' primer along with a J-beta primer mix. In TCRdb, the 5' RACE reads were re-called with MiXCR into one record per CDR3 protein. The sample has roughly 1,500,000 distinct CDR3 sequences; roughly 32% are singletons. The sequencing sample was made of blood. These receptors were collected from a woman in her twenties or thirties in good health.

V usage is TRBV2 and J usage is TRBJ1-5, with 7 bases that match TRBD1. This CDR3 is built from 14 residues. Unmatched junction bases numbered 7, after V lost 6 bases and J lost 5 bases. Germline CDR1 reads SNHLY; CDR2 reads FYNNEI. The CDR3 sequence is CASSSDRAHQPQHF. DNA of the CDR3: TGTGCCAGCAGCTCCGACAGGGCCCATCAGCCCCAGCATTTT.

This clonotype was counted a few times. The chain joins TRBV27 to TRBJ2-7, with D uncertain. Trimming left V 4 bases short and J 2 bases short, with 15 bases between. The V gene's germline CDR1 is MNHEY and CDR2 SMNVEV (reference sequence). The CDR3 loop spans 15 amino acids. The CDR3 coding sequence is TGTGCCAGCAGTTCCCCGTCCAGGAGCACCTACGAGCAGTACTTC. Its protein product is CASSSPSRSTYEQYF.

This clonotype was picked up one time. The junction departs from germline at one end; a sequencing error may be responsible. The CDR3 loop reads CAGSDSGTSGFSTDTQYF. CDR3 sequence (DNA): TGCGCCGGCAGTGATTCCGGGACTAGCGGATTTAGCACAGATACGCAGTATTTT. This chain joins TRBV10-2 and TRBJ2-3; 11 nucleotides align to TRBD2. Germline lookup yields CDR1 WSHSY and CDR2 SAAADI. The CDR3 is 18 residues long.

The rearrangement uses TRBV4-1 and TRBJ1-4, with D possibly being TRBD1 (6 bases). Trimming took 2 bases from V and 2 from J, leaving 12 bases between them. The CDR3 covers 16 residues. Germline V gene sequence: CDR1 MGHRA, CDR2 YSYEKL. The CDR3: CASSQNPGHTNEKLFF. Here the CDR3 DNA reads TGCGCCAGCAGCCAAAACCCGGGACATACTAATGAAAAACTGTTTTTT.

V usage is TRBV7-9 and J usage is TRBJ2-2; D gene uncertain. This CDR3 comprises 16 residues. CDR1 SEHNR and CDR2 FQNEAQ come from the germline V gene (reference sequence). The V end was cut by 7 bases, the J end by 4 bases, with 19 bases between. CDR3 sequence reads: CASTWTSGFGTGELFF. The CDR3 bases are TGTGCCAGCACCTGGACGTCGGGCTTCGGCACCGGGGAGCTGTTTTTT.

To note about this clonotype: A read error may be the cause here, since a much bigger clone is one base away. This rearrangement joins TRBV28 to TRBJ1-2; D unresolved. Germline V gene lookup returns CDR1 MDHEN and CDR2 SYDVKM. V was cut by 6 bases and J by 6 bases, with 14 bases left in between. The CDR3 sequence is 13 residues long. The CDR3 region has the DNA TGTGCCAGCAGGTTCGGGCAGGTCAATGGCTACACCTTC. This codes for CASRFGQVNGYTF.

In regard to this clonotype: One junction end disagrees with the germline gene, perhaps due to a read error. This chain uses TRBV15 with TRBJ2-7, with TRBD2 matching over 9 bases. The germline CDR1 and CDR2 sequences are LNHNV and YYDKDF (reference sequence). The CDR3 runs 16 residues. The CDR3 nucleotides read TGTGCCACCAGCAGAGGACTAGCGGAGCGAACCTACGAGCTGTACTTC. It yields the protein CATSRGLAERTYELYF.

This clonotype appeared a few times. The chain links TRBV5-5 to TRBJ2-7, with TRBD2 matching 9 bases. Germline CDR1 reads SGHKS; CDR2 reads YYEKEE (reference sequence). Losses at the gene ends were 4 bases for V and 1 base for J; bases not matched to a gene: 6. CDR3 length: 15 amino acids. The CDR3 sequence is CASSPGLARSYEQYF. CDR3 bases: TGTGCCAGCAGCCCTGGACTAGCGCGATCCTACGAGCAGTACTTC.

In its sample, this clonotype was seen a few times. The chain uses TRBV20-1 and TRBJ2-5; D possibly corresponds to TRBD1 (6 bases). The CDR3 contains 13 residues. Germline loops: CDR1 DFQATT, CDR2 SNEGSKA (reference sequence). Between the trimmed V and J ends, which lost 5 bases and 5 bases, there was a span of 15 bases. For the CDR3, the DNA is TGCAGTGCTGGACCGGGACAAGGGGAGACCCAGTACTTC. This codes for CSAGPGQGETQYF.